One sample yielded the 25 T cell receptor beta chains listed below, sequenced in a study of lymphopenia after photon versus proton radiotherapy. Sequenced by immunoSEQ multiplex PCR; TCRdb stores in-frame clones only, minus some. Among around 24,000 clones, approximately 85% were seen once, and the ten largest hold 5.2%. Sequencing was performed on peripheral blood, taken from a patient treated with photon-based radiotherapy. The receptors come from a man under 40 with gastric cancer.

The V call is TRBV2, the J call TRBJ1-6; 7 bases line up with TRBD1. Trimming removed 3 bases from V and 9 bases from J; junction bases left unmatched: 2. Per the germline V gene, CDR1 is SNHLY and CDR2 is FYNNEI. The CDR3 contains 13 residues. This CDR3 is CASSEDRSSPLHF. The CDR3 nucleotides are TGTGCCAGCAGTGAGGACAGGTCTTCACCCCTCCACTTT. The full variable domain, its missing parts supplied by reference TRBV2 and TRBJ1-6, is EPEVTQTPSHQVTQMGQEVILRCVPISNHLYFYWYRQILGQKVEFLVSFYNNEISEKSEIFDDQFSVERPDGSNFTLKIRSTKLEDSAMYFCASSEDRSSPLHFGNGTRLTVT.

The gene calls are TRBV5-1 and TRBJ2-5; 9 nucleotides line up with TRBD1. The germline gives CDR1 SGHRS, CDR2 YFSETQ. Losses at the gene ends were 0 bases for V and 1 base for J; bases not matched to a gene: 1. The CDR3 spans 15 residues. The CDR3 is CASSLGDRAQETQYF. The DNA of the CDR3 is TGCGCCAGCAGCTTGGGGGACAGGGCCCAAGAGACCCAGTACTTC.

J is TRBJ2-3 and V is TRBV7-8; a possible D gene is TRBD2 (5 bases). The germline CDR1 and CDR2 sequences are SGHVS and FQNEAQ. This CDR3 spans 16 amino acids. Trimming shortened V by 1 base and J by 2 bases, and 13 bases separated the two germline ends. CDR3 DNA: TGTGCCAGCAGCTTAGTCGGAGGCCAAATCACAGATACGCAGTATTTT. It encodes CASSLVGGQITDTQYF.

This clone was recorded a few times. The V gene is TRBV19, the J gene TRBJ2-7; TRBD1 or TRBD2 may be the D gene (5 bases each). This CDR3 is built from 13 residues. The V gene lost 6 bases and the J gene lost 0 bases, with 9 bases spanning the gap. Germline CDR1 LNHDA, CDR2 SQIVND (reference sequence). Here the CDR3 DNA reads TGTGCCAGTAGGGCAGGGAGCTCCTACGAGCAGTACTTC. Translating it yields CASRAGSSYEQYF.

The sample holds one count of this clone. The chain employs TRBV28 and TRBJ2-7; the match to TRBD1 covers 9 bases. Germline CDR1 is MDHEN and CDR2 is SYDVKM. With 4 bases clipped from V and 3 bases from J, the junction kept 1 base outside the gene matches. The CDR3 is 13 amino acids. CDR3 amino acids: CASSWDRDYEQYF. The CDR3 DNA follows: TGTGCCAGCAGTTGGGACAGGGACTACGAGCAGTACTTC. The full variable domain, with the rest looked up from reference TRBV28 and TRBJ2-7, is DVKVTQSSRYLVKRTGEKVFLECVQDMDHENMFWYRQDPGLGLRLIYFSYDVKMKEKGDIPEGYSVSREKKERFSLILESASTNQTSMYLCASSWDRDYEQYFGPGTRLTVT.

The chain combines TRBV13 with TRBJ2-3; 10 bases agree with TRBD2. The V segment lost 4 bases and the J segment 1 base; nucleotides outside the gene matches: 8. CDR3 length equals 17 residues. CDR1 is PRHDT and CDR2 is FYEKMQ in the germline V gene (reference sequence). CDR3 amino acids: CASSSLSGTSGTDTQYF. CDR3 nucleotide sequence: TGTGCCAGCAGCTCCTTATCCGGGACTAGCGGCACAGATACGCAGTATTTT.

This chain joins TRBV30 and TRBJ2-7, with unresolved D. The CDR3 spans 15 residues. Germline V gene data show CDR1 as GTSNPN and CDR2 as SVGIG (reference sequence). The V end was cut by 0 bases, the J end by 0 bases, with 12 bases between. CDR3 protein: CAWSVPTNSSYEQYF. DNA for the CDR3: TGTGCCTGGAGTGTACCGACGAACAGCTCCTACGAGCAGTACTTC.

This clone was counted a few times. V and J are TRBV6-5 and TRBJ1-2, with TRBD1 as a possible D gene (6 bases). V lost 8 bases and J 0 bases, leaving 10 bases between the germline ends. CDR3 length: 13 residues. The germline CDR1 and CDR2 sequences are MNHEY and SVGAGI. CDR3 region: CASGGPSNYGYTF. The CDR3 DNA is TGTGCCAGCGGGGGGCCCTCTAACTATGGCTACACCTTC.

The rearrangement links TRBV27 to TRBJ2-1, with D hard to call. In germline, CDR1 is MNHEY, CDR2 SMNVEV (reference sequence). Trimming took off 4 bases at V and 6 bases at J, with 4 bases between the two ends. There are 11 residues in the CDR3. CDR3 loop: CASSSTNEQFF. In DNA, the CDR3 is TGTGCCAGCAGTTCAACCAATGAGCAGTTCTTC.

The chain combines TRBV5-8 with TRBJ1-5, with D perhaps TRBD1 (5 bases). Deletions cut 4 bases from V and 5 bases from J, with 16 bases between. This CDR3 has 15 residues. In germline, CDR1 is SGHTS, CDR2 YDEGEE. CDR3 bases: TGTGCCAGCAGCCCCCGGGACTGGGGGGATCAGCCCCAGCATTTT. Translating it yields CASSPRDWGDQPQHF.

The chain has TRBV7-3 and TRBJ2-1, with D possibly matching TRBD2 (6 bases). This CDR3 has 16 residues. Germline V gives CDR1 SGHTA, CDR2 FQGTGA. V lost 5 bases to trimming and J lost 3 bases, with 17 bases between them. The CDR3 reads CASSPKETRGYNEQFF. For the CDR3, the DNA is TGTGCCAGCAGCCCAAAAGAGACTAGAGGCTACAATGAGCAGTTCTTC.

V gene TRBV29-1 combines with J gene TRBJ2-1; 7 bases map to TRBD2. Germline CDR1 reads SQVTM; CDR2 reads ANQGSEA. The CDR3 has 16 residues. V was pared by 7 bases and J by 0 bases, with 12 bases of the junction left unmatched. The DNA of the CDR3 is TGCAGCGGCCTTTTTTGGGGAGGGAACTCCTACAATGAGCAGTTCTTC. Amino acid sequence: CSGLFWGGNSYNEQFF.

V and J are TRBV9 and TRBJ1-3, with D unclear. This CDR3 region has 16 residues. The ends were cut back, 0 bases at V and 0 bases at J, with 10 bases in the middle. Germline assignment: CDR1 SGDLS and CDR2 YYNGEE. The CDR3 loop reads CASSVGAITSGNTIYF. CDR3 coding DNA: TGTGCCAGCAGCGTAGGGGCAATAACCTCTGGAAACACCATATATTTT.

The chain employs TRBV6-6 and TRBJ2-7; D might be TRBD1 (5 bases). Germline V gene sequence: CDR1 MNHNY, CDR2 SVGAGI (reference sequence). The CDR3 loop spans 14 amino acids. V dropped 6 bases and J dropped 5 bases, with 17 bases sitting between them. The CDR3 DNA reads TGTGCCAGCAGGCCAACACAGGAAATGAACGAGCAGTACTTC. Translating gives CASRPTQEMNEQYF.

The rearrangement joins TRBV7-9 to TRBJ1-4; TRBD1 might be the D (5 bases). The V and J ends lost 5 bases and 8 bases respectively, with 21 bases between them. Per germline, CDR1 SEHNR and CDR2 FQNEAQ (reference sequence). The CDR3 covers 16 residues. The CDR3 nucleotides read TGTGCCAGCAGCCCAGGTCAGGGTGATCTAAAGGAAAAACTGTTTTTT. Protein sequence: CASSPGQGDLKEKLFF.

The chain joins TRBV6-4 to TRBJ1-1, with a tentative D call TRBD1 (5 bases). There are 14 residues in the CDR3. Trimming removed 6 bases from V and 1 base from J, with 12 bases in between. Germline loops: CDR1 MRHNA, CDR2 SNTAGT. The CDR3 DNA is TGTGCCAGCAGAGATGACAGAAGGAACACTGAAGCTTTCTTT. Translation: CASRDDRRNTEAFF.

The CDR3: CASSLEGAGYTEAFF. CDR3 nucleotides: TGTGCCAGCAGCTTAGAGGGGGCTGGGTACACTGAAGCTTTCTTT. The chain links TRBV11-2 to TRBJ1-1; D perhaps matches TRBD1 (6 bases). CDR3 length: 15 amino acids. Deletions cut 0 bases from V and 3 bases from J, with 11 bases between. The germline V gene has CDR1 SGHAT and CDR2 FQNNGV.

The chain combines TRBV27 with TRBJ1-4, with TRBD1 matching 9 bases. The CDR3 covers 15 residues. V shed 5 bases and J 6 bases; nucleotides not matched to a gene: 7. Germline V gene sequence: CDR1 MNHEY, CDR2 SMNVEV (reference sequence). The CDR3 coding sequence is TGTGCCAGCAGTGGATGGACAGGGGATCATGAAAAACTGTTTTTT. Protein: CASSGWTGDHEKLFF.

Details on this clone: Germline is not matched at one junction end, which may reflect a read error. V usage is TRBV4-1 and J usage is TRBJ2-3; D is uncertain. The germline V gene encodes CDR1 MGHRA and CDR2 YSYEKL. The CDR3 sequence is 11 residues long. The chain's CDR3 is CASSQTDTQYF. CDR3 nucleotide sequence: TGTGCCAGCAGCCAGACAGATACGCAGTATTTT.

The chain joins TRBV7-2 to TRBJ2-7; no clear D gene. This CDR3 spans 14 amino acids. Trimming took off 3 bases at V and 0 bases at J, with 9 bases between the two ends. Germline V gene lookup returns CDR1 SGHTA and CDR2 FQGNSA. CDR3 loop: CASSLAASSYEQYF. In nucleotides, the CDR3 is TGTGCCAGCAGCTTGGCAGCTAGCTCCTACGAGCAGTACTTC.

This chain links TRBV5-1 with TRBJ1-2; D is ambiguous. V was pared by 4 bases and J by 0 bases, with 13 bases between. The CDR3 spans 15 residues. Per germline, CDR1 SGHRS and CDR2 YFSETQ. CDR3 region: CASSTSFQANYGYTF. The CDR3 coding sequence is TGCGCCAGCAGCACCTCATTCCAAGCTAACTATGGCTACACCTTC.

J is TRBJ1-5 and V is TRBV7-2, with D possibly being TRBD1 (5 bases). Germline-derived CDR1 and CDR2 are SGHTA and FQGNSA. The CDR3 loop spans 15 amino acids. Trimming cost V 0 bases and J 4 bases, with 10 bases left between them. This CDR3 is CASSLAGLLNQPQHF. CDR3 nucleotide sequence: TGTGCCAGCAGCTTAGCGGGGCTTCTGAATCAGCCCCAGCATTTT. The complete variable domain, with remaining parts taken from reference TRBV7-2 and TRBJ1-5, reads GAGVSQSPSNKVTEKGKDVELRCDPISGHTALYWYRQSLGQGLEFLIYFQGNSAPDKSGLPSDRFSAERTGGSVSTLTIQRTQQEDSAVYLCASSLAGLLNQPQHFGDGTRLSIL.

The gene calls are TRBV11-3 and TRBJ2-1, with D perhaps matching TRBD1 or TRBD2 (5 bases each). The CDR3 runs to 14 residues. V gave up 2 bases and J gave up 9 bases, with 14 bases separating them. Germline CDR1 SGHNT, CDR2 YENEEA. CDR3 residues: CASSLLNSGSEQFF. CDR3 nucleotides: TGTGCCAGCAGCTTATTGAACTCAGGGAGTGAGCAGTTCTTC.

The genes are TRBV2 and TRBJ1-1, with D hard to call. V lost 4 bases, J lost 1 base, and 7 bases lay in between. The germline V gene has CDR1 SNHLY and CDR2 FYNNEI. The CDR3 has 13 amino acids. CDR3 in DNA: TGTGCCAGCAGTGGTGCGGAGAACACTGAAGCTTTCTTT. Translation: CASSGAENTEAFF.

This sequence joins TRBV28 and TRBJ2-5; 11 bases are shared with TRBD1. CDR3 length equals 15 residues. Per the germline V gene, CDR1 is MDHEN and CDR2 is SYDVKM. Trimming took 4 bases from V and 5 from J; bases not matched to a gene: 6. The CDR3 is CASSSRGQGGETQYF. The CDR3, as DNA: TGTGCCAGCAGTTCCCGGGGACAGGGGGGTGAGACCCAGTACTTC.